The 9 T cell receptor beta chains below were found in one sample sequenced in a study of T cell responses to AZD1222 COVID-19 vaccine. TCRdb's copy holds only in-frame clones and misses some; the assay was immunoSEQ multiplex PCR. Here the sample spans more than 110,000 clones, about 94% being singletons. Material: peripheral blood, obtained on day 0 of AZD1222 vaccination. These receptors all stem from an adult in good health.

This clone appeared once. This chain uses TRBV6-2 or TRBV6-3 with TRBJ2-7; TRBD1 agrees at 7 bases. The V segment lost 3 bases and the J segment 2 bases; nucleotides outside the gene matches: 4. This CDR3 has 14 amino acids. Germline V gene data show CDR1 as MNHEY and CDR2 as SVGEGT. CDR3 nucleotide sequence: TGTGCCAGCAGTTATAGGACAGGAGCCTACGAGCAGTACTTC. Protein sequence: CASSYRTGAYEQYF.

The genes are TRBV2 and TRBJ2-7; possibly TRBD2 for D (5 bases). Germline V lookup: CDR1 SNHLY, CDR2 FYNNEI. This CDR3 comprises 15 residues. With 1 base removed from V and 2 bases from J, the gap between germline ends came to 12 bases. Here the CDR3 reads CASSEEAGVTYEQYF. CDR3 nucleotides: TGTGCCAGCAGTGAAGAGGCGGGCGTTACCTACGAGCAGTACTTC.

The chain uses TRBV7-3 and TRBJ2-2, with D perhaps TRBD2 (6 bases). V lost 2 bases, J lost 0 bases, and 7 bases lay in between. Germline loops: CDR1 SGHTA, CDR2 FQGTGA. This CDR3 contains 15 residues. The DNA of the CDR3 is TGTGCCAGCAGCTTAGCGGGAACGAACACCGGGGAGCTGTTTTTT. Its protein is CASSLAGTNTGELFF.

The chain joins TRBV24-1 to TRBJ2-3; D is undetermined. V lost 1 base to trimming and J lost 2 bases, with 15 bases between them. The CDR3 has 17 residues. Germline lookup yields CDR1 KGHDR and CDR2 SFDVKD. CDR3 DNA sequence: TGTGCCACCAGTGATTTCGGCCCCATGGGTACCACAGATACGCAGTATTTT. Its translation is CATSDFGPMGTTDTQYF.

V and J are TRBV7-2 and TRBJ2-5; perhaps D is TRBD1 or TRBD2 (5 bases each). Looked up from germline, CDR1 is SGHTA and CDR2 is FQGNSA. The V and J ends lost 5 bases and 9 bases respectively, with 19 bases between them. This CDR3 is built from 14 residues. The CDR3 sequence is CASSNGAREGPQYF. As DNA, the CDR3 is TGTGCCAGCAGCAATGGGGCCAGAGAGGGGCCCCAGTACTTC.

DNA of the CDR3: TGTGCCAGCAGTCCTTTTGGGGGCCTAGGAACCTACGAGCAGTACTTC. This codes for CASSPFGGLGTYEQYF. The chain has TRBV27 and TRBJ2-7, with a possible D match to TRBD1 (6 bases). The ends were cut back, 5 bases at V and 2 bases at J, with 19 bases in the middle. Germline V gives CDR1 MNHEY, CDR2 SMNVEV (reference sequence). The CDR3 is made up of 16 amino acids.

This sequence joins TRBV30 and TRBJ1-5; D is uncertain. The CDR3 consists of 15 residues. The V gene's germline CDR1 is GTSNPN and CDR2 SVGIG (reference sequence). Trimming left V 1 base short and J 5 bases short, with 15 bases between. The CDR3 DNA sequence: TGTGCCTGGAGTGAGTTTTCGGGCAGTTATCAGCCCCAGCATTTT. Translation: CAWSEFSGSYQPQHF.

CDR3 sequence reads: CASSTSIGGLSSYEQYF. The CDR3 DNA reads as TGTGCCAGTAGTACTTCGATAGGTGGACTGAGCTCCTACGAGCAGTACTTC. The J gene is TRBJ2-7, the V gene TRBV19; D perhaps matches TRBD2 (5 bases). The V gene lost 4 bases and the J gene lost 0 bases, with 19 bases spanning the gap. The CDR3 is 17 amino acids. The germline gives CDR1 LNHDA, CDR2 SQIVND (reference sequence).

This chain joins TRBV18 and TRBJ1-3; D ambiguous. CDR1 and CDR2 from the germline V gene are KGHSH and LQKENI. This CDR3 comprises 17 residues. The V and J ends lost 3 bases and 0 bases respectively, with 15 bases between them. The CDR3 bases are TGTGCCAGCTCACCCCGGGGTATACCATCCTCTGGAAACACCATATATTTT. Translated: CASSPRGIPSSGNTIYF.